This record covers a single T cell receptor (beta chain). Its antigen is still unknown. The data were produced by immunoSEQ multiplex PCR, yet TCRdb's version contains in-frame clones alone and is incomplete. The sample holds a few thousand clones, roughly 80% seen once. This sample was taken from a study of follicular helper T cells after annual influenza vaccination. Findings and caveats of the study: Each annual vaccination recalled recurring oligoclonal ICOS+CD38+ cTfh clonotypes.

Trimming cost V 5 bases and J 5 bases; bases outside gene matches: 14. The V gene's germline CDR1 is SGHTA and CDR2 FQGTGA. The CDR3 sequence is 16 residues long. Specified time point: 2014-2015 season, pre-vaccination. Sorted blood CD4 subsets were sequenced before and after adults received seasonal inactivated influenza vaccine. Vaccine contraindications, substance abuse, HIV/AIDS, active malignancy and active illness excluded donors. ICOS+CD38+ and ICOS-CD38- fractions were sorted from non-naive CD4+CXCR5+PD-1+ cells. V is TRBV7-3 and J is TRBJ2-7; 8 positions match TRBD1. This receptor was taken from an adult who received the influenza vaccine. Specimen: CXCR5+ CD38- circulating T follicular helper cells from blood, collected on the day of influenza vaccination. Regarding subset: circulating Tfh, non-naive CD4+CXCR5+PD-1+ (ICOS+CD38+ or ICOS-CD38-). The CDR3: CASSASDRGRSHEQYF. The CDR3 DNA follows: TGTGCCAGCAGCGCCTCCGACAGGGGCAGGTCGCACGAGCAGTACTTC.